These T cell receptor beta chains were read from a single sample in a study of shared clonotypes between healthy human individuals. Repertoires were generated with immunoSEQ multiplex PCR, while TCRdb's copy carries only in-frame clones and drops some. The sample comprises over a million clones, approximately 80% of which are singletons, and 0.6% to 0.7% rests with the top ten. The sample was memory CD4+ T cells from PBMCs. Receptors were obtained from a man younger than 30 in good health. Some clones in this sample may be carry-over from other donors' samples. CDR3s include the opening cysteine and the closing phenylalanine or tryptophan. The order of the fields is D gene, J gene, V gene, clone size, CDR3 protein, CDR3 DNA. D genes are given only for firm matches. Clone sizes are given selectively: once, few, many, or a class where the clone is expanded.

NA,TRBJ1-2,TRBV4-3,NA,CASSHDGYGYTF,TGCGCCAGCAGCCATGATGGGTATGGCTACACCTTC
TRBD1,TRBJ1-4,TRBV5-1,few,CASAWTGGVEKLFF,TGCGCCAGCGCTTGGACAGGGGGCGTTGAAAAACTGTTTTTT
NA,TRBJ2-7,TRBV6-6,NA,CASSYSTGEQYF,TGTGCCAGCAGTTACTCCACGGGCGAGCAGTACTTC
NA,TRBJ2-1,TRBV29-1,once,CSVIRGESYNEQFF,TGCAGCGTTATCCGTGGGGAATCATACAATGAGCAGTTCTTC
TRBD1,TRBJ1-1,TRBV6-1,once,CAGRQGSGNTEAFF,TGTGCCGGGAGACAGGGATCGGGGAACACTGAAGCTTTCTTT
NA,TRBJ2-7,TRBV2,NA,CASRPAVYEQYF,TGTGCCAGCAGACCGGCGGTCTACGAGCAGTACTTC
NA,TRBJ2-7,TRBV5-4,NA,CASSSPALDSYEQYF,TGTGCCAGCAGCTCCCCCGCCCTCGACTCGTACGAGCAGTACTTC
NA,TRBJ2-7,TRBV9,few,CASSPVVRRGEQYF,TGTGCCAGCAGCCCCGTTGTCCGCCGTGGAGAGCAGTACTTC
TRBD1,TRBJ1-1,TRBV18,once,CASSRMTGGMYMNTEAFF,TGTGCCAGCTCTCGCATGACAGGGGGAATGTACATGAACACTGAAGCTTTCTTT
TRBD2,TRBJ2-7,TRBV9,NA,CASSPTRSGSHEQYF,TGTGCCAGCAGCCCGACCAGAAGCGGGAGCCACGAGCAGTACTTC
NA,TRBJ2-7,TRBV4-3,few,CASSQVIRANGDEQYF,TGCGCCAGCAGCCAAGTTATAAGGGCCAACGGGGACGAGCAGTACTTC
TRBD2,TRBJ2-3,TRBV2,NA,CASSDSTSGISTDTQYF,TGTGCCAGCAGTGATAGTACTAGCGGGATTAGCACAGATACGCAGTATTTT
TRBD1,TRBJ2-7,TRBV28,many,CASSLGTGPYEQYF,TGTGCCAGCAGTTTGGGGACAGGGCCATACGAGCAGTACTTC
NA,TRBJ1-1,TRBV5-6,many,CASSLSQNTEAFF,TGTGCCAGCAGCTTGTCCCAGAACACTGAAGCTTTCTTT
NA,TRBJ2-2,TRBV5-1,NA,CASSLNVGELFF,TGCGCCAGCAGCCTCAATGTGGGGGAGCTGTTTTTT
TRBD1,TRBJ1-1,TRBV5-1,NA,CASSSGTGPLYTEAFF,TGCGCCAGCAGCTCCGGGACAGGCCCCCTATACACTGAAGCTTTCTTT
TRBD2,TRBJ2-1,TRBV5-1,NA,CASSLDPAGGPNEQFF,TGCGCCAGCAGCTTGGATCCAGCGGGAGGGCCCAATGAGCAGTTCTTC
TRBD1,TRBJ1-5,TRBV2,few,CASSYRGGQVRQPQHF,TGTGCCAGCAGCTACCGCGGGGGACAGGTCCGCCAGCCCCAGCATTTT
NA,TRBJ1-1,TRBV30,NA,CAWSSLTGANTEAFF,TGTGCCTGGAGCTCCCTCACAGGTGCCAACACTGAAGCTTTCTTT
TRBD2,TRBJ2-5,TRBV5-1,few,CASSPSGRAQETQYF,TGCGCCAGCAGCCCAAGCGGGAGGGCCCAAGAGACCCAGTACTTC
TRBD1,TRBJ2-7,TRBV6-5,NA,CASSKQGKGYEQYF,TGTGCCAGCAGTAAACAGGGGAAAGGCTACGAGCAGTACTTC
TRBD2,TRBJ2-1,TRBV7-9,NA,CASSSTSGRANEQFF,TGTGCCAGCAGCTCGACTAGCGGGAGAGCGAATGAGCAGTTCTTC
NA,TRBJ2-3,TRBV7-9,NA,CASRRGRSTDTQYF,TGTGCCAGCAGGAGGGGCCGGAGCACAGATACGCAGTATTTT
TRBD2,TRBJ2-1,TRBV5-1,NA,CASSLVRPSGTHEQFF,TGCGCCAGCAGCTTGGTTCGACCTAGCGGGACCCATGAGCAGTTCTTC
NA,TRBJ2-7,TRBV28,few,CASIPQALSSYEQYF,TGTGCCAGCATCCCACAGGCCCTGAGCTCCTACGAGCAGTACTTC
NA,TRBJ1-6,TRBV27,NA,CASSEQGLNSPLHF,TGTGCCAGCAGTGAACAGGGCCTTAATTCACCCCTCCACTTT
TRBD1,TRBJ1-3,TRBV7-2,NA,CASSLGAGGAGNTIYF,TGTGCCAGCAGCTTAGGGGCAGGGGGCGCCGGAAACACCATATATTTT
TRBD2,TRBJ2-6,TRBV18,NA,CASSSGRAGGANVLTF,TGTGCCAGCTCGAGCGGGAGGGCCGGTGGGGCCAACGTCCTGACTTTC
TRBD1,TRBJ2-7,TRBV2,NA,CASRTGTGNSYEQYF,TGTGCCAGCAGGACCGGGACAGGGAACTCCTACGAGCAGTACTTC
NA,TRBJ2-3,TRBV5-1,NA,CASSLDGQSTDTQYF,TGCGCCAGCAGCTTGGACGGACAGTCCACAGATACGCAGTATTTT
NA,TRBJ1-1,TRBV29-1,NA,CSGGRENTEAFF,TGCAGCGGAGGGAGGGAGAACACTGAAGCTTTCTTT
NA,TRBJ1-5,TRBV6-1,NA,CASSLGTNQPQHF,TGTGCCAGCAGTCTCGGGACCAATCAGCCCCAGCATTTT
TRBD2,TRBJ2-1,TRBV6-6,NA,CASRQREGAYNEQFF,TGTGCCAGCAGGCAGCGGGAGGGGGCCTACAATGAGCAGTTCTTC
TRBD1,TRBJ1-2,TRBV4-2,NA,CASSPDDRDGYTF,TGTGCCAGCAGCCCTGATGACAGGGACGGCTACACCTTC
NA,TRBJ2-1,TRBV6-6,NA,CASSYSPDEQFF,TGTGCCAGCAGTTACTCCCCTGACGAGCAGTTCTTC
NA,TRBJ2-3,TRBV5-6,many,CASSFRQGNRFSTDTQYF,TGTGCCAGCAGCTTCCGGCAGGGGAACCGCTTTAGCACAGATACGCAGTATTTT
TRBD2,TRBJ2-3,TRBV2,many,CASSASGGTDTQYF,TGTGCCAGCAGTGCTAGCGGGGGCACAGATACGCAGTATTTT
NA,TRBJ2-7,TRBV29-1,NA,CSVEGQTNYEQYF,TGCAGCGTTGAAGGGCAGACGAACTACGAGCAGTACTTC
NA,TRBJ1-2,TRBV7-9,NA,CASSLGGSTANYGYTF,TGTGCCAGCAGCTTAGGGGGTTCGACGGCTAACTATGGCTACACCTTC
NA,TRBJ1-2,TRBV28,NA,CASSPSGEYYGYTF,TGTGCCAGCAGTCCGTCAGGGGAGTACTATGGCTACACCTTC
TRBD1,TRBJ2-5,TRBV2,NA,CASRGQGRETQYF,TGTGCCAGCAGGGGACAGGGCCGGGAGACCCAGTACTTC
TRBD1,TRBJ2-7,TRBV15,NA,CATGTGRAYGQYF,TGTGCCACTGGGACAGGGAGAGCCTACGGGCAGTACTTC